Shown below are 7 T cell receptor beta chains from a single sample sequenced in a study of T cells in Graves' hyperthyroidism and ophthalmopathy. Amplification targeted TCR beta CDR3 regions from RNA transcripts. In the first-round RT-PCR of the TCR CDR3, the HTBI primer set was used. In TCRdb, the multiplex PCR reads were re-called with MiXCR into one record per CDR3 protein. This sample has hundreds of thousands of distinct CDR3 sequences, with 14% found just once. The sample taken for sequencing was blood. The receptor set was obtained from a woman aged 40 to 50 with Graves' hyperthyroidism.

This clonotype was seen a handful of times. J is TRBJ1-4 and V is TRBV30; D is unclear. Trimming shortened V by 1 base and J by 7 bases, and 10 bases separated the two germline ends. CDR3 length: 13 residues. Germline CDR1 GTSNPN, CDR2 SVGIG (reference sequence). DNA for the CDR3: TGTGCCTGGAGTGCCGGACGGGGTGAAAAACTGTTTTTT. Translation gives CAWSAGRGEKLFF.

This clonotype was seen ten or more times. The rearrangement uses TRBV20-1 and TRBJ2-3; D tentatively fits TRBD1 or TRBD2 (5 bases each). The ends were cut back, 6 bases at V and 1 base at J, with 11 bases in the middle. There are 13 residues in the CDR3. Germline loops: CDR1 DFQATT, CDR2 SNEGSKA (reference sequence). The CDR3, as DNA: TGCAGTGCCCCGGGACGAGGCACAGATACGCAGTATTTT. Protein sequence: CSAPGRGTDTQYF.

Ten or more counts support this clonotype. The V and J genes are TRBV7-2 and TRBJ2-2; D ambiguous. The length of the CDR3 is 15 residues. CDR1 is SGHTA and CDR2 is FQGNSA in the germline V gene. The germline V and J ends were trimmed by 1 base and 1 base, with 7 bases remaining between them. As DNA, the CDR3 is TGTGCCAGCAGCTTAGTTAGCCAGAACACCGGGGAGCTGTTTTTT. Protein: CASSLVSQNTGELFF.

Ten or more counts support this clonotype. This rearrangement joins TRBV24-1 to TRBJ1-1; D is perhaps TRBD1 (5 bases). Germline V gene lookup returns CDR1 KGHDR and CDR2 SFDVKD. The length of the CDR3 is 13 residues. Trimming pared 8 bases from V and 11 bases from J, leaving 20 bases between. CDR3 residues: CATTRGASTRAFF. The CDR3 DNA reads as TGTGCCACCACCCGAGGGGCGTCGACCCGTGCTTTCTTT.

This clonotype showed up many times. This rearrangement joins TRBV5-1 to TRBJ2-5; the match to TRBD2 covers 12 bases. Germline values: CDR1 SGHRS, CDR2 YFSETQ. The CDR3 runs 17 residues. Trimming at V came to 1 base and at J to 3 bases, leaving 7 bases not matched to a gene. CDR3: CASSLLAGGPAKETQYF. Written as DNA, the CDR3 is TGCGCCAGCAGCTTGCTAGCGGGAGGGCCGGCGAAAGAGACCCAGTACTTC.

The V gene is TRBV27, the J gene TRBJ2-1; D is ambiguous. From germline, CDR1 is MNHEY and CDR2 SMNVEV (reference sequence). The CDR3 is 9 amino acids. V lost 9 bases, J lost 8 bases, and 5 bases lay in between. DNA of the CDR3: TGTGCCAGGGGGTATGAGCAGTTCTTC. Residues: CARGYEQFF.

Details on this clonotype: A much larger clone is a single base away; this may be a read error. The rearrangement joins TRBV30 to TRBJ2-3; TRBD1 agrees at 7 bases. The CDR3 sequence is 11 residues long. Germline V gene lookup returns CDR1 GTSNPN and CDR2 SVGIG (reference sequence). Unmatched junction bases numbered 8, after V lost 8 bases and J lost 9 bases. The CDR3 reads CARMTGRTQYF. DNA for the CDR3: TGTGCCCGGATGACAGGGCGGACGCAGTATTTT.